The sequence of this TCR beta chain was determined in a study of T-cell memory formation after mild COVID-19. Constant-segment primers and 5'RACE yielded cDNA libraries for TCR alpha and TCR beta, each carrying sample barcodes and UMIs. TCRdb re-called the 5' RACE reads through MiXCR, storing one row per CDR3 protein. The sample shows around 500,000 distinct CDR3 sequences, 15% to 20% of them seen only once. There are a few counts of this clonotype. CDR1 MDHEN and CDR2 SYDVKM come from the germline V gene. CDR3 size: 11 residues. Trimming left V 6 bases short and J 7 bases short, with 8 bases between.

The chain couples TRBV28 to TRBJ2-3; D is uncertain. Sequenced material: PBMCs or a T cell subset sorted from them (not recorded which). The clonotype was recovered from an adult woman who had mild COVID-19 (a few samples of this study predate the infection). Cell type and time point are not known. For the CDR3, the DNA is TGTGCCAGCAGCCCCAAAAATACGCAGTATTTT. It is translated as CASSPKNTQYF.